One and the same sample provided the 6 T cell receptor beta chains below, sequenced in a study of cytomegalovirus exposure and HLA in healthy donors. Use of 60 Vbeta and 13 Jbeta primers characterized the PCR. Repertoires were generated with immunoSEQ multiplex PCR, while TCRdb's copy carries only in-frame clones and drops some. The sample holds about 190,000 clones, around 79% seen once. The specimen was PBMCs. These receptors all stem from a young woman in good health and CMV-seronegative.

This clone occurred once. The V gene is TRBV9, the J gene TRBJ1-3, with D hard to call. The CDR3 is 15 amino acids. The V gene lost 1 base and the J gene lost 7 bases, with 15 bases spanning the gap. Germline V gene data show CDR1 as SGDLS and CDR2 as YYNGEE. The CDR3: CASSVTGNPANTIYF. CDR3 DNA: TGTGCCAGCAGCGTAACCGGGAACCCGGCTAACACCATATATTTT.

This clone was picked up one time. The genes are TRBV7-9 and TRBJ1-2, with D perhaps matching TRBD1 (5 bases). Germline V gene sequence: CDR1 SEHNR, CDR2 FQNEAQ (reference sequence). The V end lost 0 bases, the J end lost 8 bases, and 13 bases lay between the germline ends. The CDR3 consists of 14 residues. CDR3 sequence: CASSLASGMRGYTF. Here the CDR3 DNA reads TGTGCCAGCAGCTTAGCGTCAGGGATGCGGGGCTACACCTTC.

The rearrangement uses TRBV19 and TRBJ2-5, with 8 bases fitting TRBD2. The CDR3 contains 17 residues. The ends lost 2 bases at V and 2 bases at J; junction bases unmatched: 10. Germline loops: CDR1 LNHDA, CDR2 SQIVND (reference sequence). The CDR3 reads CASSIMGGIAGQETQYF. The CDR3 bases are TGTGCCAGTAGTATAATGGGGGGAATAGCGGGGCAAGAGACCCAGTACTTC.

The genes are TRBV14 and TRBJ2-7, with 7 bases that match TRBD2. The CDR3 is 15 residues long. CDR1 SGHDN and CDR2 FVKESK come from the germline V gene. After removal of 2 bases from V and 2 bases from J, the junction contained 6 bases not matched to a gene. The CDR3 DNA is TGTGCCAGCAGCCAATATCCGGGGGGAGCCTACGAGCAGTACTTC. It specifies CASSQYPGGAYEQYF.

This clone occurred a few times. The chain uses TRBV7-2 and TRBJ2-7; 9 bases agree with TRBD1. The CDR3 is 14 amino acids. V trimming: 6 bases; J trimming: 2 bases; junction bases outside the gene matches: 5. From germline, CDR1 is SGHTA and CDR2 FQGNSA. The CDR3 bases are TGTGCCAGCAGTCCGACAGGGGGGCCCTACGAGCAGTACTTC. It specifies CASSPTGGPYEQYF.

V gene TRBV28 combines with J gene TRBJ1-4; 8 bases fit TRBD1. After removal of 5 bases from V and 6 bases from J, the junction contained 5 bases not matched to a gene. The CDR3 consists of 14 residues. Germline V CDR1 and CDR2: MDHEN, SYDVKM. The CDR3 DNA is TGTGCCAGCAGTACCACAGGGGGGGATGAAAAACTGTTTTTT. It yields the protein CASSTTGGDEKLFF.